This T cell receptor beta chain was profiled in a study of long-term antiretroviral therapy in people with HIV. Germline V gene lookup returns CDR1 MNHEY and CDR2 SVGAGI. Trimming cost V 2 bases and J 9 bases; bases outside gene matches: 0. The CDR3 consists of 13 residues. Run at survey level, the immunoSEQ assay was version v3.0. Only in-frame clones appear in the TCRdb table, and some are missing; sequencing was by immunoSEQ multiplex PCR. The table records fewer than 25,000 clones, around 82% of them present only once. The chain couples TRBV6-5 to TRBJ2-4; 11 nucleotides agree with TRBD1. This TCR derives from a man aged 45-65 years with HIV. This specimen was unsorted PBMCs, taken at the start of antiretroviral therapy. CDR3 sequence: CASSYGTGGIQYF. DNA for the CDR3: TGTGCCAGCAGTTACGGGACAGGGGGCATTCAGTACTTC.